The sequence of this T cell receptor (beta chain) was determined in a study of regulatory T cells in long-lasting Graves disease. Across the whole study: Patients newly diagnosed with Graves' had been on antithyroid drugs for under 3 months. Study-level points and caveats: Persistent cases favored TRBV28, TRBJ1-2 and TRBJ2-5.

CDR1 is LGHDT, CDR2 YNNKEL, per germline (reference sequence). This CDR3 region has 13 residues. The ends lost 6 bases at V and 4 bases at J; junction bases unmatched: 4. Stated time point: newly diagnosed GD, antithyroid drugs for less than 3 months. Extracted RNA from PBMCs served as the source of the TCR library. Arm-PCR of CDR3 regions and iRepertoire HTBI primers were used to build TCR beta libraries. Each CDR3 protein is one row after TCRdb ran MiXCR on the multiplex PCR reads. Counted here are some 220,000 distinct CDR3 sequences, roughly a fifth occurring once; the ten biggest clones make up approximately 12%. This clonotype has at least ten counts. The antigen remains unidentified. Separately, the same data were catalogued under a study of T cells in Graves' hyperthyroidism and ophthalmopathy. That report notes: First-round RT-PCR targeting the TCR CDR3 was performed with the HTBI primer set.

The input for sequencing was peripheral blood mononuclear cells (PBMCs), taken at new diagnosis, from a patient treated with antithyroid drugs. The clonotype was recovered from a woman in her twenties or thirties with Graves disease. This chain connects TRBV3-1 to TRBJ1-2; 8 bases match TRBD1. The CDR3 bases are TGTGCCAGCAGTAGACAGGGGACCTATGGCTACACCTTC. Translating gives CASSRQGTYGYTF.